A selection of T cell receptor beta chains follows, all from one sample in a study of control samples from healthy donors and cancer patients. The method was immunoSEQ multiplex PCR; TCRdb's version includes in-frame clones alone and lacks a portion of them. The sample yields roughly 130,000 clones, 80% to 95% seen once. The sequenced sample consisted of blood. These receptors were obtained from a man aged 18 to 30 in good health. CDR3s include the opening cysteine and the closing phenylalanine or tryptophan. A D gene is named only where the DNA matches it firmly. Only part of the rows carry a size: once, few, many, or a class if the clone is expanded.

clone_size,v_call,j_call,d_call,cdr3_aa,cdr3_nt
-,TRBV19,TRBJ2-5,TRBD2,CASNNRGLAGETQYF,TGTGCCAGTAACAATCGGGGGCTAGCGGGTGAGACCCAGTACTTC
-,TRBV5-6,TRBJ1-6,TRBD1,CASSLGGGNSPLHF,TGTGCCAGCAGCTTGGGAGGGGGCAATTCACCCCTCCACTTT
once,TRBV7-8,TRBJ2-7,-,CASSGDNTYEQYF,TGTGCCAGCAGCGGGGACAACACCTACGAGCAGTACTTC
-,TRBV10-1,TRBJ2-7,TRBD1,CASGEPGQGSHEQYF,TGCGCCAGCGGGGAACCGGGACAGGGAAGCCACGAGCAGTACTTC
-,TRBV9,TRBJ2-3,TRBD2,CASSQWTSGGDTQYF,TGTGCCAGCAGCCAGTGGACTAGCGGGGGGGATACGCAGTATTTT
-,TRBV18,TRBJ2-3,-,CASSPLAGALLGEDTQYF,TGTGCCAGCTCACCCTTGGCAGGGGCCCTCCTTGGGGAAGATACGCAGTATTTT
-,TRBV10-3,TRBJ2-3,-,CAITSVGTDTQYF,TGTGCCATCACCTCGGTCGGAACGGATACGCAGTATTTT
-,TRBV7-2,TRBJ2-1,-,CASSLDRTYNEQFF,TGTGCCAGCAGCCTCGACAGGACCTACAATGAGCAGTTCTTC
many,TRBV12-5,TRBJ2-6,-,CASGHGVAGANVLTF,TGTGCTAGTGGTCATGGGGTGGCGGGGGCCAACGTCCTGACTTTC
-,TRBV5-1,TRBJ1-2,TRBD1,CASSPGQGHGYTF,TGCGCCAGCAGCCCGGGACAGGGCCATGGCTACACCTTC
-,TRBV12-3/TRBV12-4,TRBJ1-2,-,CASSFPEHYGYTF,TGTGCCAGCAGTTTCCCGGAACACTATGGCTACACCTTC
-,TRBV5-6,TRBJ2-3,TRBD1,CASAPGQGVADTQYF,TGTGCCAGCGCGCCGGGACAGGGGGTCGCAGATACGCAGTATTTT
-,TRBV18,TRBJ2-5,TRBD1,CASSQGQQETQYF,TGTGCCAGCTCACAGGGACAGCAAGAGACCCAGTACTTC
-,TRBV5-1,TRBJ1-4,TRBD1,CASSFEQGNEKLFF,TGCGCCAGCAGCTTTGAACAGGGGAATGAAAAACTGTTTTTT
-,TRBV7-3,TRBJ2-3,TRBD2,CASSLAGGTDTQYF,TGTGCCAGCAGCTTAGCGGGGGGGACAGATACGCAGTATTTT
-,TRBV20-1,TRBJ2-5,-,CSASKVGGETQYF,TGCAGTGCTAGTAAGGTTGGAGGAGAGACCCAGTACTTC
-,TRBV18,TRBJ1-4,TRBD1,CASSSYRGQDEKLFF,TGTGCCAGCTCGTCGTACAGGGGTCAGGATGAAAAACTGTTTTTT
-,TRBV6-5,TRBJ2-2,-,CASSYSQGGTGELFF,TGTGCCAGCAGTTACTCTCAGGGGGGCACCGGGGAGCTGTTTTTT
-,TRBV5-1,TRBJ2-2,-,CASSLSSSNTGELFF,TGCGCCAGCAGCTTGTCCAGCTCGAACACCGGGGAGCTGTTTTTT
-,TRBV5-5,TRBJ1-5,-,CASSLEGDRPQHF,TGTGCCAGCAGCTTGGAGGGGGATCGGCCCCAGCATTTT
-,TRBV27,TRBJ1-1,-,CASSFGFMDRSPMNTEAFF,TGTGCCAGCAGTTTTGGGTTCATGGACAGATCACCGATGAACACTGAAGCTTTCTTT
-,TRBV5-6,TRBJ1-1,-,CASSSMGGVNTEAFF,TGTGCCAGCAGCTCGATGGGTGGGGTCAACACTGAAGCTTTCTTT
-,TRBV2,TRBJ2-3,TRBD2,CASRDLAGGGVTDTQYF,TGTGCCAGCAGAGATCTAGCGGGGGGTGGGGTCACAGATACGCAGTATTTT
-,TRBV7-9,TRBJ2-3,-,CASSFITDTQYF,TGTGCCAGCAGTTTTATCACAGATACGCAGTATTTT
-,TRBV25-1,TRBJ2-5,TRBD1,CASSDTGGRETQYF,TGTGCCAGCAGTGACACAGGGGGACGGGAGACCCAGTACTTC
-,TRBV5-1,TRBJ2-7,TRBD2,CASSNGGGYEQYF,TGCGCCAGCAGCAATGGGGGAGGGTACGAGCAGTACTTC
-,TRBV7-2,TRBJ2-1,-,CASSWTGKKNNEQFF,TGTGCCAGCAGCTGGACCGGGAAGAAAAACAATGAGCAGTTCTTC
-,TRBV10-2,TRBJ1-5,-,CASSESKYSNQPQHF,TGCGCCAGCAGTGAGTCGAAGTATAGCAATCAGCCCCAGCATTTT
-,TRBV2,TRBJ2-1,-,CASRPRKGIYNEQFF,TGTGCCAGCAGACCGAGGAAGGGGATTTACAATGAGCAGTTCTTC
-,TRBV5-1,TRBJ1-1,TRBD1,CASSLGQGRMLTEAFF,TGCGCCAGCAGCTTGGGACAGGGTAGGATGTTGACTGAAGCTTTCTTT
once,TRBV29-1,TRBJ2-3,-,CSVEGGADTQYF,TGCAGCGTTGAAGGGGGCGCAGATACGCAGTATTTT
-,TRBV9,TRBJ2-7,TRBD1,CASSVETGGGEQYF,TGTGCCAGCAGCGTAGAGACAGGGGGCGGCGAGCAGTACTTC
-,TRBV4-1,TRBJ2-5,TRBD1,CASSQPGTGRQETQYF,TGCGCCAGCAGCCAACCTGGGACAGGGAGACAAGAGACCCAGTACTTC
-,TRBV4-1,TRBJ2-3,-,CASSQIMITDTQYF,TGCGCCAGCAGCCAAATAATGATCACAGATACGCAGTATTTT
-,TRBV6-5,TRBJ1-5,-,CASSRDGHSNQPQHF,TGTGCCAGCAGTCGGGACGGCCATAGCAATCAGCCCCAGCATTTT
once,TRBV14,TRBJ2-1,-,CASSHRLNSYNEQFF,TGTGCCAGCAGCCACCGGCTCAACTCCTACAATGAGCAGTTCTTC
-,TRBV14,TRBJ2-7,-,CASSQQATYEQYF,TGTGCCAGCAGCCAACAGGCCACCTACGAGCAGTACTTC
-,TRBV27,TRBJ1-2,-,CASSPNGHLGYTF,TGTGCCAGCAGTCCTAACGGGCATTTAGGCTACACCTTC
-,TRBV27,TRBJ1-3,-,CATGPSSGNTIYF,TGTGCCACCGGACCCAGCTCTGGAAACACCATATATTTT
-,TRBV2,TRBJ2-5,TRBD1,CASSVQGPLQETQYF,TGTGCCAGCAGTGTACAGGGGCCCTTACAAGAGACCCAGTACTTC
-,TRBV20-1,TRBJ1-2,-,CSASRTQGRGYTF,TGCAGTGCTAGTCGCACTCAGGGGCGTGGCTACACCTTC
-,TRBV3-1/TRBV3-2,TRBJ2-3,-,CASSQDESAFRLSDTQYF,TGTGCCAGCAGCCAAGATGAGTCAGCCTTCCGGCTTTCAGATACGCAGTATTTT
once,TRBV7-9,TRBJ1-1,-,CASSRRSEAFF,TGTGCCAGCAGCCGTCGTAGTGAAGCTTTCTTT
once,TRBV5-1,TRBJ1-2,-,CASSLGAGGYTF,TGCGCCAGCAGCTTAGGGGCCGGGGGCTACACCTTC
-,TRBV7-6,TRBJ1-3,-,CASSLRGRASSGNTIYF,TGTGCCAGCAGCTTAAGAGGCAGGGCCAGCTCTGGAAACACCATATATTTT
-,TRBV10-2,TRBJ1-5,TRBD1,CASSVDRYSNQPQHF,TGCGCCAGCAGTGTGGACAGGTATAGCAATCAGCCCCAGCATTTT